The 18 T cell receptor beta chains in this list originate from one sample, sequenced in a study of response to subunit inactivated influenza vaccine. TCRdb re-called the RT-PCR reads with MiXCR, one entry per CDR3 protein. The table lists about 650,000 distinct CDR3 sequences, 14% of them singletons, with 6.5% to 8% in the top ten. The sequenced sample was PBMCs from blood, obtained about 14 days before vaccination. The receptors originated from a man in his fifties who received an inactivated influenza vaccine.

Only a few counts were recorded for this clonotype. This chain connects TRBV10-3 to TRBJ2-3; TRBD2 agrees at 9 bases. With V trimmed by 2 bases and J by 1 base, 1 base remained unmatched. CDR3 size: 15 residues. The germline gives CDR1 ENHRY, CDR2 SYGVKD. Here the CDR3 reads CAISERLAGTDTQYF. CDR3 nucleotide sequence: TGTGCCATCAGTGAGAGACTAGCGGGCACAGATACGCAGTATTTT.

The chain's CDR3 is CASSLSRDRGPAAYEQYF. The CDR3 DNA follows: TGTGCCAGCAGCTTGTCCCGGGACAGGGGTCCCGCCGCCTACGAGCAGTACTTC. This chain connects TRBV13 to TRBJ2-7; 10 nucleotides agree with TRBD1. The CDR3 consists of 18 residues. Germline-derived CDR1 and CDR2 are PRHDT and FYEKMQ (reference sequence). Losses at the gene ends were 3 bases for V and 2 bases for J; bases not matched to a gene: 13.

This clonotype has only a few counts. The rearrangement links TRBV20-1 to TRBJ2-7; 9 bases align to TRBD2. V lost 3 bases to trimming and J lost 1 base; unmatched junction nucleotides: 10. Germline V gene lookup returns CDR1 DFQATT and CDR2 SNEGSKA (reference sequence). The CDR3 totals 16 residues. The CDR3 reads CSARGQSSGSSYEQYF. The CDR3 coding sequence is TGCAGTGCTAGGGGACAAAGTAGCGGGAGTTCCTACGAGCAGTACTTC.

CDR3 bases: TGTGCCAGCAGCTTCGACCTGACAAGTCCGGGTAAGAACACTGAAGCTTTCTTT. Its translation: CASSFDLTSPGKNTEAFF. This sequence joins TRBV5-6 and TRBJ1-1; the D is unclear. The CDR3 spans 18 residues. Trimming shortened V by 2 bases and J by 1 base, and 21 bases separated the two germline ends. Germline loops: CDR1 SGHDT, CDR2 YYEEEE.

Of note for this clonotype: A read error may account for a junction end that differs from germline. The V gene is TRBV6-1, the J gene TRBJ2-7; D is unclear. The CDR3 covers 14 residues. CDR1 is MNHNS, CDR2 SASEGT, per germline. The DNA for the CDR3 is TGTGCCAGCAGTCAAATGTCGCTTTCCTTCGAGCAGTACTTC. It encodes CASSQMSLSFEQYF.

This clonotype was observed once. This may be a read error: a much more frequent sequence differs by one nucleotide. J is TRBJ2-5 and V is TRBV20-1, with D possibly being TRBD1 (5 bases). The CDR3 has 14 amino acids. The V gene's germline CDR1 is DFQATT and CDR2 SNEGSKA (reference sequence). The CDR3 spells CSASPRARVENQYF. The CDR3 DNA reads TGCAGTGCTAGTCCCAGGGCCCGAGTCGAGAACCAGTACTTC.

This clonotype was detected only a few times. The genes are TRBV4-1 and TRBJ2-5; 8 nucleotides line up with TRBD2. Germline V gene lookup returns CDR1 MGHRA and CDR2 YSYEKL. The CDR3 covers 17 residues. V shed 0 bases, J shed 5 bases, and the junction held 11 bases outside the gene matches. This chain's CDR3 is CASSQENGGAHTETQYF. CDR3 nucleotides: TGCGCCAGCAGCCAAGAGAACGGGGGGGCCCATACGGAGACCCAGTACTTC.

This rearrangement joins TRBV18 to TRBJ2-5; D ambiguous. The ends were cut back, 2 bases at V and 0 bases at J, with 7 bases in the middle. Germline V lookup: CDR1 KGHSH, CDR2 LQKENI. The CDR3 has 14 amino acids. CDR3 in amino acids: CASSPSTNQETQYF. The CDR3 nucleotides read TGTGCCAGCTCACCATCCACAAACCAAGAGACCCAGTACTTC.

This clonotype turned up a few times. The chain has TRBV25-1 and TRBJ2-1; 10 bases fit TRBD2. CDR1 and CDR2 from the germline V gene are MGHDK and SYGVNS. V lost 5 bases, J lost 4 bases, and 2 bases stayed unmatched. The CDR3 consists of 14 residues. DNA of the CDR3: TGTGCCAGCAGTAGTAGCGGGAGGTACAATGAGCAGTTCTTC. Its translation is CASSSSGRYNEQFF.

J is TRBJ2-6 and V is TRBV11-2; TRBD1 matches 9 bases. V lost 5 bases, J lost 0 bases, and 8 bases stayed unmatched. The germline CDR1 and CDR2 sequences are SGHAT and FQNNGV. This CDR3 has 18 residues. CDR3 nucleotides: TGTGCCAGCAGCCCAAGGACAGGGGCCTACTCTGGGGCCAACGTCCTGACTTTC. It encodes CASSPRTGAYSGANVLTF.

The chain joins TRBV27 to TRBJ2-3, with D perhaps TRBD1 or TRBD2 (5 bases each). Per the germline V gene, CDR1 is MNHEY and CDR2 is SMNVEV (reference sequence). The V end was cut by 7 bases, the J end by 1 base, with 15 bases between. The CDR3 contains 15 residues. CDR3 sequence: CASTPRGRGTDTQYF. The CDR3 region has the DNA TGTGCCAGCACCCCCCGGGGCCGTGGCACAGATACGCAGTATTTT.

In this sample, this clonotype turned up a few times. The chain links TRBV20-1 to TRBJ2-7, with 12 nucleotides matching TRBD2. V lost 2 bases to trimming and J lost 6 bases; unmatched junction nucleotides: 8. Germline V gene sequence: CDR1 DFQATT, CDR2 SNEGSKA (reference sequence). The CDR3 extends over 15 amino acids. The CDR3: CSARSPGLAGLEQYF. The CDR3 bases are TGCAGTGCTAGAAGCCCTGGACTAGCGGGACTCGAGCAGTACTTC.

J is TRBJ2-2 and V is TRBV28; D gene unclear. Trimming cost V 8 bases and J 6 bases, with 22 bases left between them. Germline loops: CDR1 MDHEN, CDR2 SYDVKM. This CDR3 spans 16 amino acids. The CDR3 loop reads CASLALVELGAGELFF. The CDR3, as DNA: TGTGCCAGCCTGGCCCTAGTAGAGTTGGGCGCCGGGGAGCTGTTTTTT.

The genes are TRBV18 and TRBJ2-3; D is unresolved. Per the germline V gene, CDR1 is KGHSH and CDR2 is LQKENI. Deletions cut 4 bases from V and 2 bases from J, with 7 bases between. The CDR3 covers 13 residues. The CDR3 region is CASSRPTTDTQYF. The CDR3 nucleotides are TGTGCCAGCTCACGCCCGACCACAGATACGCAGTATTTT.

This clonotype was seen repeatedly, ten times or more. The chain carries TRBV5-5 and TRBJ2-3; D remains ambiguous. The V gene lost 0 bases and the J gene lost 2 bases, with 7 bases spanning the gap. The CDR3 totals 14 residues. The germline V gene has CDR1 SGHKS and CDR2 YYEKEE (reference sequence). The CDR3 coding sequence is TGTGCCAGCAGCTTGGGGGCATACACAGATACGCAGTATTTT. Protein sequence: CASSLGAYTDTQYF.

This clonotype was counted only a few times. The chain has TRBV10-2 and TRBJ1-1, with D possibly being TRBD1 (5 bases). This CDR3 has 13 amino acids. Germline loops: CDR1 WSHSY, CDR2 SAAADI. Trimming took 6 bases from V and 0 from J, leaving 8 bases between them. The CDR3 is CASREQVNTEAFF. In DNA form, the CDR3 reads TGCGCCAGCAGAGAACAGGTGAACACTGAAGCTTTCTTT.

The J gene is TRBJ1-1, the V gene TRBV28; TRBD1 might be the D (6 bases). Trimming pared 1 base from V and 1 base from J, leaving 10 bases between. The CDR3 runs 15 residues. The germline CDR1 and CDR2 sequences are MDHEN and SYDVKM. The CDR3 region has the DNA TGTGCCAGCAGTTTATTGGGCAGGGGGAACACTGAAGCTTTCTTT. Amino acids: CASSLLGRGNTEAFF.

This chain connects TRBV28 to TRBJ1-2, with 7 nucleotides matching TRBD1. The CDR3 has 19 amino acids. Germline-derived CDR1 and CDR2 are MDHEN and SYDVKM. With V trimmed by 3 bases and J by 0 bases, 16 bases remained unmatched. CDR3 DNA: TGTGCCAGCAGTTTGCCTTGGCCTCAAGACAGGGAAGCTAACTATGGCTACACCTTC. It codes for CASSLPWPQDREANYGYTF.